This T cell receptor beta chain is drawn from a study of T cells in Graves' hyperthyroidism and ophthalmopathy. Regarding the study as a whole: The model foresaw ophthalmopathy a median roughly 6.6 months prior to onset. Most thyroid clonotypes that were expanded above 0.001 also turned up in blood.

As regards this clonotype: Its antigen is not known.

The hyperthyroidism was newly diagnosed and had lasted under 2 months; the patients were aged 18 to 65. Exclusion followed for patients with uncontrolled infection, other autoimmune disease, pregnancy or lactation. Amplified TCR beta CDR3 regions came from RNA transcripts. The TCR CDR3 first-round RT-PCR relied on the HTBI primer set. MiXCR, applied by TCRdb to the multiplex PCR reads, yields one record per CDR3 protein. The repertoire holds fewer than 750,000 distinct CDR3 sequences, with 35% to 55% as singletons. V lost 4 bases, J lost 7 bases, and 8 bases stayed unmatched. This CDR3 spans 15 amino acids. Germline V gene lookup returns CDR1 KGHDR and CDR2 SFDVKD.

This chain links TRBV24-1 with TRBJ1-4; 7 bases are a match to TRBD1. Source material: peripheral blood or thyroid tissue (not recorded which). The receptor was isolated from a woman aged 18-29 years with Graves' hyperthyroidism. The CDR3 DNA sequence: TGTGCCACCAGTGACGCCAGGGGGAGAGGTGAAAAACTGTTTTTT. It yields the protein CATSDARGRGEKLFF.